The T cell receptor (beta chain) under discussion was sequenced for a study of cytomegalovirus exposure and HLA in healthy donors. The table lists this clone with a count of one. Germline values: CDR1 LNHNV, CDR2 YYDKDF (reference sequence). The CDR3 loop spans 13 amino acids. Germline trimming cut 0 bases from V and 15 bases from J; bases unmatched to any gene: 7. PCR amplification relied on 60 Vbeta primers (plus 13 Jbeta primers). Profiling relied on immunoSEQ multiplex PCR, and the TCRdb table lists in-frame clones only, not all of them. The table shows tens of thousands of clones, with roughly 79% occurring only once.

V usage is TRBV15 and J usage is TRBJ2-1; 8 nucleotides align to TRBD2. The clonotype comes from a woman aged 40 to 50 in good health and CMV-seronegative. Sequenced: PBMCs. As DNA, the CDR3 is TGTGCCACCAGCAGAGACCCTAGCGGGCTGCGGTTCTTC. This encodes CATSRDPSGLRFF.